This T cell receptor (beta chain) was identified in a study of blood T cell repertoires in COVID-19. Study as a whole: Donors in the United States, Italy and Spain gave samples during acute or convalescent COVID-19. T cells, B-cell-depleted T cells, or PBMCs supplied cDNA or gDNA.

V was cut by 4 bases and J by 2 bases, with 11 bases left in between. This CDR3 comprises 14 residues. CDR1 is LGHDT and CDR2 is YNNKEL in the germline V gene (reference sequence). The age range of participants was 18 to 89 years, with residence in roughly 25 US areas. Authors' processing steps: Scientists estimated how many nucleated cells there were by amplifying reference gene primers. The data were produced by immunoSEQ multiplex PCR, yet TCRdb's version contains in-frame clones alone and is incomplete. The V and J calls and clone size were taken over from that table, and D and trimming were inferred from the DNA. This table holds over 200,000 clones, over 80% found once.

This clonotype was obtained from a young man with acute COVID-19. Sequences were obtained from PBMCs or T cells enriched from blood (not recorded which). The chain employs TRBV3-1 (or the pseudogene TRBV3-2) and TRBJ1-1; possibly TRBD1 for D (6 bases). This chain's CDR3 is CASSPRGFNTEAFF. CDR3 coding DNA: TGTGCCAGCAGCCCCAGGGGTTTTAACACTGAAGCTTTCTTT.